This T cell receptor (beta chain) was identified in a study of cytomegalovirus exposure and HLA in healthy donors. On the study more broadly: A prior study identified 117 million unique TCR beta sequences from 190 million or so T cells. Notes on the study in general: A later analysis showed that HLA-associated TCR beta chains had undergone more clonal expansion than equally common others.

A single count supports this clone. Its antigen remains unidentified. It was with 60 Vbeta and 13 Jbeta primers that the PCR ran. The method was immunoSEQ multiplex PCR; TCRdb's version includes in-frame clones alone and lacks a portion of them. The sample has roughly 200,000 clones, more than 75% seen once. At sampling all donors were nominally healthy, likely with unrecorded immune exposures. The TCR comes from a woman aged 25 to 45 in good health and CMV-seropositive. Specimen: PBMCs.

In nucleotides, the CDR3 is TGTGCCAGCAGCGCAGGACTAGCTTATACGCAGTATTTT. Protein product: CASSAGLAYTQYF. The chain has TRBV9 and TRBJ2-3; 8 nucleotides align to TRBD2. The CDR3 is 13 amino acids. The ends lost 3 bases at V and 7 bases at J; junction bases unmatched: 4. Germline V gene data show CDR1 as SGDLS and CDR2 as YYNGEE. Full variable domain (remainder filled in from reference TRBV9 and TRBJ2-3): DSGVTQTPKHLITATGQRVTLRCSPRSGDLSVYWYQQSLDQGLQFLIQYYNGEERAKGNILERFSAQQFPDLHSELNLSSLELGDSALYFCASSAGLAYTQYFGPGTRLTVL.